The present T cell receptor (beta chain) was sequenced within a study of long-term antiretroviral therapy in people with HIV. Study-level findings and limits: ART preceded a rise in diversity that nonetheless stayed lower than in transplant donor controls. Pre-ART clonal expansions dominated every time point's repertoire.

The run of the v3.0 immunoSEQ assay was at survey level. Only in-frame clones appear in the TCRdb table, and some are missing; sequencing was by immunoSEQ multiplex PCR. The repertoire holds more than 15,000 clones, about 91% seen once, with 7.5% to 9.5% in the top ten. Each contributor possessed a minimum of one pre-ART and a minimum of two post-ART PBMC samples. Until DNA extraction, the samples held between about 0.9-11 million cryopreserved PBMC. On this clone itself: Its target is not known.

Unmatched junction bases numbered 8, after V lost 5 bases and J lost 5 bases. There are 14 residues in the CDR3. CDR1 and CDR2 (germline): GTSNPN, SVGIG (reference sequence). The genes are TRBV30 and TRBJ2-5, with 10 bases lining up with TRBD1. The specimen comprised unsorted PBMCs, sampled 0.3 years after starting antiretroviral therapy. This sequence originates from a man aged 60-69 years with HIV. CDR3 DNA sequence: TGTGCCTGGGCCCCCGGACAGGGGGTGGAGACCCAGTACTTC. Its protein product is CAWAPGQGVETQYF.